Here is one T cell receptor beta chain with its context. As yet, its antigen is unknown. TCRdb processed the RT-PCR reads anew with MiXCR; each CDR3 protein has one entry. This repertoire shows hundreds of thousands of distinct CDR3 sequences, under 15% found once; its top ten account for over 10%. V was trimmed by 1 base and J by 1 base, leaving 7 bases between them. The CDR3 is 13 residues long. Germline assignment: CDR1 DFQATT and CDR2 SNEGSKA (reference sequence). This sample stems from a study of response to subunit inactivated influenza vaccine. Whole-study findings and limits: It was the authors' suggestion that each seasonal influenza vaccination recruits few new T cells.

The material was PBMCs from blood, obtained 40 to 50 days after vaccination. V gene TRBV20-1 combines with J gene TRBJ1-1; no clear D gene. This sequence was found in a man aged 45-65 years who received an inactivated influenza vaccine. The CDR3 loop reads CSARGHPNTEAFF. CDR3 nucleotides: TGCAGTGCTAGAGGACACCCGAACACTGAAGCTTTCTTT.